This TCR beta chain was sequenced during a study of T cell repertoires in cytomegalovirus infection. TCRdb reprocessed the reads with MiXCR, giving one entry per CDR3 protein. The repertoire has fewer than 550,000 distinct CDR3 sequences, 30% to 40% of them found once; the top ten carry roughly 13%. The CDR3 runs 11 residues. Germline CDR1 is SGHTA and CDR2 is FQGNSA. This clonotype was detected only once. The junction and the germline gene differ at one end; a read error may be behind it. The sequencing input was PBMCs. The source of this sequence is a human donor in good health (CMV status not recorded). Some clones in this sample may be carry-over from other donors' samples. The chain employs TRBV7-2 and TRBJ2-3; no reliable D call. As DNA, the CDR3 is TGTGCCAGCAGAGAAGGTGATATGCAGTATTTT. Translated: CASREGDMQYF.